A selection of T cell receptor beta chains follows, all from one sample in a study of OX40 agonist ivuxolimab in advanced cancers. Here immunoSEQ multiplex PCR was the method, and the copy in TCRdb shows in-frame clones only, minus some. The table lists about 52,000 clones, about nine tenths of them singletons. This specimen was CD4+ or CD8+ T cells sorted from blood, taken in a trial of the OX40 agonist ivuxolimab. These receptor sequences come from an adult with an advanced solid tumor such as melanoma, head and neck, liver or kidney cancer. Each CDR3 is given with its conserved first and last residue. Fields, in order: V gene, J gene, clone size, D gene, CDR3 DNA, CDR3 protein. The D gene is left open where the match is weak. Where a row states a size, it is once, few, many or the class of an expanded clone; other rows omit it.

V gene: TRBV5-1
J gene: TRBJ2-2
clone size: .
D gene: TRBD1
CDR3 DNA: TGCGCCAGCAGCGCGACGACAGGGGCCGGGGAGCTGTTTTTT
CDR3 protein: CASSATTGAGELFF

V gene: TRBV5-1
J gene: TRBJ1-1
clone size: .
D gene: .
CDR3 DNA: TGCGCCAGCAGCTTGGCCATTGAAGGTGAAGCTTTCTTT
CDR3 protein: CASSLAIEGEAFF

V gene: TRBV19
J gene: TRBJ2-2
clone size: once
D gene: TRBD1
CDR3 DNA: TGTGCCAGTAGTACAGGGACAGGGGGTAACACCGGGGAGCTGTTTTTT
CDR3 protein: CASSTGTGGNTGELFF

V gene: TRBV10-1
J gene: TRBJ2-7
clone size: few
D gene: TRBD1
CDR3 DNA: TGCGCCAGCAAGAAGGGACAGGGCTACGAGCAGTACTTC
CDR3 protein: CASKKGQGYEQYF

V gene: TRBV7-2
J gene: TRBJ2-3
clone size: .
D gene: TRBD2
CDR3 DNA: TGTGCCAGCAGCTTATGGACTAGCGGGGGGGCAAAGGATACGCAGTATTTT
CDR3 protein: CASSLWTSGGAKDTQYF

V gene: TRBV19
J gene: TRBJ1-1
clone size: .
D gene: .
CDR3 DNA: TGTGCCAGTACCCCTACCGGGGGAGGGCGTGAAGCTTTCTTT
CDR3 protein: CASTPTGGGREAFF

V gene: TRBV6-6
J gene: TRBJ1-2
clone size: once
D gene: TRBD1
CDR3 DNA: TGTGCCAGCGGGACAGCGGGTGGCTACACCTTC
CDR3 protein: CASGTAGGYTF

V gene: TRBV9
J gene: TRBJ2-7
clone size: once
D gene: TRBD2
CDR3 DNA: TGTGCCAGCAGCGCCACTAGCGGGGGGGCCCACGAGCAGTACTTC
CDR3 protein: CASSATSGGAHEQYF

V gene: TRBV4-2
J gene: TRBJ1-5
clone size: .
D gene: TRBD1
CDR3 DNA: TGTGCCAGCAGCCGAGGGGGACAGTCATATAGCAATCAGCCCCAGCATTTT
CDR3 protein: CASSRGGQSYSNQPQHF

V gene: TRBV5-6
J gene: TRBJ2-2
clone size: .
D gene: .
CDR3 DNA: TGTGCCAGCAGCTTGGCGGGGGTGAACACCGGGGAGCTGTTTTTT
CDR3 protein: CASSLAGVNTGELFF

V gene: TRBV10-2
J gene: TRBJ1-6
clone size: .
D gene: TRBD1
CDR3 DNA: TGCGCCAGCAGTGGCACAGGGGATAATTCACCCCTCCACTTT
CDR3 protein: CASSGTGDNSPLHF

V gene: TRBV6-1
J gene: TRBJ1-5
clone size: .
D gene: .
CDR3 DNA: TGTGCCAGCAGTGAAGCCCCCGGGGTCAGGGGTCAGCCCCAGCATTTT
CDR3 protein: CASSEAPGVRGQPQHF